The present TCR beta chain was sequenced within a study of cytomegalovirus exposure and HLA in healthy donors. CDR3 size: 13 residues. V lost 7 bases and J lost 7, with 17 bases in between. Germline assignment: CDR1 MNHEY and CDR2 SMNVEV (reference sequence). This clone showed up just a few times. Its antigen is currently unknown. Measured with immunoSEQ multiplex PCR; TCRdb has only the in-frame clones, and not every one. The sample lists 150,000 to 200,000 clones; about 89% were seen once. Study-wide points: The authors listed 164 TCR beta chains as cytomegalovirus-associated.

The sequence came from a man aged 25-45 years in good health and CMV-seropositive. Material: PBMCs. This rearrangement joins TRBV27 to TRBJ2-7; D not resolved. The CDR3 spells CASTPPDAEEQYF. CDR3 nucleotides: TGTGCCAGCACCCCCCCGGATGCCGAAGAGCAGTACTTC.